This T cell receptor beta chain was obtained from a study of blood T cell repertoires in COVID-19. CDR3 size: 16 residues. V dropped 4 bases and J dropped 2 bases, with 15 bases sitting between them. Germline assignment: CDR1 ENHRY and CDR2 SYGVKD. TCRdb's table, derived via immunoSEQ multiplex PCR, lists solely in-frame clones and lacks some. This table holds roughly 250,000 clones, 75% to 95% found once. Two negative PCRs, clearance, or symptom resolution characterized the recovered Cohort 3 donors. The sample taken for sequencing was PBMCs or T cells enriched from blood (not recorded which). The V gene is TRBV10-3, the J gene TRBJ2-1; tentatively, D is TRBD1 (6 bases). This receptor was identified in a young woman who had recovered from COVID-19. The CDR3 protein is CAISGDRGSAYNEQFF. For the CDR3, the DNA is TGTGCCATCAGTGGGGATAGGGGGTCGGCCTACAATGAGCAGTTCTTC.